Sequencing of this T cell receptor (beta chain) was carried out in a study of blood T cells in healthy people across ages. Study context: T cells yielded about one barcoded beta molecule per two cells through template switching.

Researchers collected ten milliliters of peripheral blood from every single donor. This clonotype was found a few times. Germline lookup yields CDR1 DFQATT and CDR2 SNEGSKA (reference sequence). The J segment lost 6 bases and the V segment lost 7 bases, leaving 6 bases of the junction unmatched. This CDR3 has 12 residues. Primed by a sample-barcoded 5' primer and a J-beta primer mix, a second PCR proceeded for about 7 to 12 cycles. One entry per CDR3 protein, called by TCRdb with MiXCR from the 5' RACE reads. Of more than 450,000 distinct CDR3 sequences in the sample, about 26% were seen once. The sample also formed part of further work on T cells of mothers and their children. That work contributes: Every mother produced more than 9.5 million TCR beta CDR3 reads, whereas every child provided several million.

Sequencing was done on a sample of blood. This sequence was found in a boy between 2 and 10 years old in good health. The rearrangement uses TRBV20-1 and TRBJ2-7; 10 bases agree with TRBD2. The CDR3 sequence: CSVASGRREQYF. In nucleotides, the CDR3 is TGCAGTGTAGCTAGCGGGAGACGCGAGCAGTACTTC.